The 2 T cell receptor beta chains below were found in one sample sequenced in a study of early T cells in non-severe SARS-CoV-2 infection. TCRdb fed the 5' RACE reads into MiXCR, producing one record per CDR3 protein. The repertoire holds 50,000 to 70,000 distinct CDR3 sequences, 4.5% to 7.5% seen once, with more than 3% in the top ten. The sequencing used whole blood, collected at baseline. The receptor source for this set is an adult who was a healthcare worker with PCR-confirmed SARS-CoV-2 infection or an uninfected control (not recorded which).

This clonotype was recorded many times. This CDR3 is CASGRYEKLFF. The CDR3 DNA sequence: TGTGCCAGCGGAAGATATGAAAAACTGTTTTTT. The rearrangement joins TRBV6-5 to TRBJ1-4; D is undetermined. Looked up from germline, CDR1 is MNHEY and CDR2 is SVGAGI. The CDR3 runs 11 residues. Trimming removed 8 bases from V and 6 bases from J, with 7 bases in between.

This clonotype occurred many times. The J gene is TRBJ1-2, the V gene TRBV7-2; 7 nucleotides agree with TRBD1. Per the germline V gene, CDR1 is SGHTA and CDR2 is FQGNSA. V lost 0 bases, J lost 2 bases, and 3 bases stayed unmatched. The CDR3 has 15 residues. Here the CDR3 DNA reads TGTGCCAGCAGCTTAGCCGCAGGGGGAAACTATGGCTACACCTTC. This codes for CASSLAAGGNYGYTF.